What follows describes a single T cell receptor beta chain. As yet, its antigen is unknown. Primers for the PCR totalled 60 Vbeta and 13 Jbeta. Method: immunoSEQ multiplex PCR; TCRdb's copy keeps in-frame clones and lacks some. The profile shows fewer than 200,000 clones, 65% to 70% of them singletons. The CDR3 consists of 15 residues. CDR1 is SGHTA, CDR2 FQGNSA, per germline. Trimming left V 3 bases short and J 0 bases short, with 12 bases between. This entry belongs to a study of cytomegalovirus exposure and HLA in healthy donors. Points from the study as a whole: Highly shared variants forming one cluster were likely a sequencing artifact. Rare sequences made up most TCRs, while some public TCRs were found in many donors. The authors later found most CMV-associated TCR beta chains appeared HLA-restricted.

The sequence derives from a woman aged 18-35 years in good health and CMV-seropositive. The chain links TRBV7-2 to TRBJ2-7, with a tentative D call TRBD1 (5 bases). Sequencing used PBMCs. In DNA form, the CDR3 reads TGTGCCAGCAGCTTGGCCAGGGCAGACTCCTACGAGCAGTACTTC. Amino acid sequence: CASSLARADSYEQYF.